This T cell receptor beta chain was identified during a study of cytomegalovirus exposure and HLA in healthy donors. There are 16 residues in the CDR3. Germline V gives CDR1 MNHNY, CDR2 SVGAGI (reference sequence). The junction had 12 bases not matched to a gene; V was cut back by 9 bases and J by 2 bases. A remark on this clone: Antigen: not known.

Findings and caveats of the study: Reportedly, HLA-A and HLA-B alleles of most subjects were accurately predicted from TCR beta.

Amplification used 60 Vbeta primers and 13 Jbeta primers. Only in-frame clones appear in the TCRdb table, and some are missing; sequencing was by immunoSEQ multiplex PCR. Among about 98,000 clones listed, 60% to 75% were seen once. Sequencing was performed on PBMCs. This receptor was obtained from a female donor in good health and CMV-seronegative. V usage is TRBV6-6 and J usage is TRBJ1-5; 8 nucleotides match TRBD1. The CDR3 spells CASSGRGLNGNQPQHF. CDR3 DNA: TGTGCCAGTTCAGGCAGGGGGCTTAACGGCAATCAGCCCCAGCATTTT.